This T cell receptor (beta chain) was sequenced in a study of beta chain features in type 1 diabetes. Reverse transcribing all isolated RNA meant expressed TCRB transcripts were sequenced. Sequencing was performed with immunoSEQ multiplex PCR; in TCRdb, only in-frame clones are kept and a portion is missing. Found here are 400,000 or so clones, roughly 12% of them singletons; the top ten hold 0.008% to 0.011%. V was pared by 1 base and J by 1 base, with 7 bases between. Germline V CDR1 and CDR2: LGHNA, YSLEER. The CDR3 is made up of 14 amino acids. General observations from the study: Naive, central memory and regulatory TCRB repertoires appeared more similar among patients than healthy donors. Moderate yet significant TCRB CDR3 shortening was seen in Type 1 diabetes patients in all four CD4+ subsets.

This clone was counted only a few times. As yet, its antigen is unknown. The V call is TRBV4-3, the J call TRBJ1-1; D gene unclear. The sample was naive CD4+ T cells from blood. This sequence originates from a woman under 30 with type 1 diabetes. Here the CDR3 reads CASSQVMRNTEAFF. CDR3 sequence (DNA): TGCGCCAGCAGCCAAGTGATGAGGAACACTGAAGCTTTCTTT.